The 6 T cell receptor beta chains reported below all come from one sample, sequenced in a study of T cell responses to AZD1222 COVID-19 vaccine. The assay was immunoSEQ multiplex PCR, and TCRdb's table has in-frame clones only and misses some. The top ten clones hold 2.9% of a sample with roughly 120,000 clones, around 92% of them seen once. Sample: peripheral blood, taken on day 0 of AZD1222 vaccination. Receptor source: an adult in good health.

The gene calls are TRBV12-3 or TRBV12-4 and TRBJ2-1; no firm D call. The V end was cut by 8 bases, the J end by 5 bases, with 13 bases between. There are 13 residues in the CDR3. The CDR3 loop reads CASGEGRNNEQFF. CDR3 in DNA: TGTGCCAGCGGGGAAGGACGAAACAATGAGCAGTTCTTC.

This rearrangement joins TRBV28 to TRBJ2-1; no clear D gene. CDR1 and CDR2 from the germline V gene are MDHEN and SYDVKM. CDR3 length: 11 residues. Trimming pared 4 bases from V and 4 bases from J, leaving 2 bases between. The CDR3 protein is CASSWYNEQFF. The CDR3 bases are TGTGCCAGCAGTTGGTACAATGAGCAGTTCTTC.

The chain joins TRBV18 to TRBJ2-7; TRBD1 agrees at 8 bases. CDR3 length equals 14 residues. Losses at the gene ends were 2 bases for V and 6 bases for J; bases not matched to a gene: 6. Germline V lookup: CDR1 KGHSH, CDR2 LQKENI. Here the CDR3 reads CASSPLDREVEQYF. For the CDR3, the DNA is TGTGCCAGCTCACCATTGGACAGGGAGGTCGAGCAGTACTTC.

The chain employs TRBV5-8 and TRBJ2-5, with D maybe TRBD2 (7 bases). Per germline, CDR1 SGHTS and CDR2 YDEGEE. V was pared by 1 base and J by 4 bases, with 11 bases between. The CDR3 loop spans 14 amino acids. Here the CDR3 DNA reads TGTGCCAGCAGCTTGTATAGGGGGGGAGAGACCCAGTACTTC. Translated: CASSLYRGGETQYF. The whole variable domain, filled in from reference TRBV5-8 and TRBJ2-5, reads EAGVTQSPTHLIKTRGQQATLRCSPISGHTSVYWYQQALGLGLQFLLWYDEGEERNRGNFPPRFSGRQFPNYSSELNVNALELEDSALYLCASSLYRGGETQYFGPGTRLLVL.

The chain is built from TRBV20-1 and TRBJ1-1; D is ambiguous. Germline CDR1 is DFQATT and CDR2 is SNEGSKA (reference sequence). The CDR3 consists of 10 residues. Deletions cut 5 bases from V and 6 bases from J, with 7 bases between. CDR3 nucleotides: TGCAGTGCTCTCCGGGCTGAAGCTTTCTTT. Amino acid sequence: CSALRAEAFF.

The V call is TRBV2, the J call TRBJ1-1; possibly TRBD1 for D (6 bases). The germline gives CDR1 SNHLY, CDR2 FYNNEI. The CDR3 runs 15 residues. The V gene lost 4 bases and the J gene lost 2 bases, with 14 bases spanning the gap. The CDR3 is CASSGRGGPNTEAFF. CDR3 DNA: TGTGCCAGCAGTGGGAGGGGGGGTCCTAACACTGAAGCTTTCTTT.